This TCR beta chain was observed in a study of T-cell reconstitution after alpha-beta-depleted transplantation in children listed by TCRdb under 2016. About the full investigation: Using TCR repertoire profiling, the study quantitatively followed how T-cell immune reconstitution unfolded in children after TCRalphabeta/CD19-depleted allogeneic hematopoietic cell transplantation. Summary of the overall study and its limitations: About two months after transplant, the apparently early recovery of alphabetaT-cell counts reportedly depended on just several hundred clones that had expanded rapidly and came from non-depleted graft cells. In some patients, the high TCRbeta diversity seen at day 60 was put down to recipient T cells and intrathymic progenitors that had survived conditioning. The frequencies of hyperexpanded clones fell over the following months, and after one year, T-cell counts and TCRbeta diversity were mostly attributed to newly produced T cells.

The protocol used for the library was PCR. The instrument was an Illumina HiSeq 2500. TCR library preparation used molecular barcoding, with unique molecular identifiers applied to normalize quantification of the TCRbeta repertoire. TCRdb cleaned the public reads at Q25 with fastp, built clones with MiXCR and kept in-frame beta chains. Each entry is one CDR3 protein sequence, shown with its most common DNA and genes. This sample is represented by 500,000 to 650,000 distinct CDR3 sequences; approximately 12% of them were singletons. About 2% of the sample is taken by the ten largest. In the paper's terms, the treatment or condition label means: allogeneic hematopoietic cell transplantation with graft depleted of TCRalphabeta T cells and CD19 B cells. Transplant recipients were children who received TCRalphabeta/CD19-depleted allogeneic hematopoietic cell grafts. Details on this clonotype: Its cognate antigen has yet to be identified. Within one base of it there is no much larger clone, and no base qualities were kept.

Trimming takes 5 bases from V and 6 bases from J, and the germline ends sit 20 bases apart. According to the germline V gene, CDR1 reads SGHAT and CDR2 reads FQNNGV. There are 15 amino acids in the CDR3, from cysteine to phenylalanine inclusive. Only the CDR3 part of the read is kept: 45 bases, read in frame from the first base. The specimen was PBMCs, mostly from graft donor cells, collected 360 days after TCRalphabeta/CD19-depleted stem cell transplant. The clonotype was recovered from a male patient between 10 and 17 years old who had a stem cell transplant for acute myeloid leukemia, so the T cells may come from the graft donor. Recombination joined TRBV11-2 with TRBJ2-7, with the D gene not confidently named. The CDR3 reads CASSPRSLPDGEQYF. The DNA sequence is as follows: TGTGCCAGCAGCCCTCGTTCACTCCCGGACGGCGAGCAGTACTTC.